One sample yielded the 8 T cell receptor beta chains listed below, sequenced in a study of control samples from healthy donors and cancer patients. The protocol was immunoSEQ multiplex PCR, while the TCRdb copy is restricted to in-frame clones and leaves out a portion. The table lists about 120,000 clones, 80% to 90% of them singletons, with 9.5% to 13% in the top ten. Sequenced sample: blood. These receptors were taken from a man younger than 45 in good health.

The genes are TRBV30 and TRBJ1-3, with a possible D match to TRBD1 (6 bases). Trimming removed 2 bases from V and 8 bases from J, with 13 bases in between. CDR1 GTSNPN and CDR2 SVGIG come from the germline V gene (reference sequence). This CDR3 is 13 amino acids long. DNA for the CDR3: TGTGCCTGGAGTAGCAGGGGCGCGGACACCATATATTTT. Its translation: CAWSSRGADTIYF.

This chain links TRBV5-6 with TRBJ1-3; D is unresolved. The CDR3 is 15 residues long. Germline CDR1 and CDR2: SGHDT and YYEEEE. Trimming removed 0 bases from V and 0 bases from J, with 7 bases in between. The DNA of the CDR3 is TGTGCCAGCAGCTTGGGCCGCCGCTCTGGAAACACCATATATTTT. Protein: CASSLGRRSGNTIYF. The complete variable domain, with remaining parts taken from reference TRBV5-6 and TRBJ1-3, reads DAGVTQSPTHLIKTRGQQVTLRCSPKSGHDTVSWYQQALGQGPQFIFQYYEEEERQRGNFPDRFSGHQFPNYSSELNVNALLLGDSALYLCASSLGRRSGNTIYFGEGSWLTVV.

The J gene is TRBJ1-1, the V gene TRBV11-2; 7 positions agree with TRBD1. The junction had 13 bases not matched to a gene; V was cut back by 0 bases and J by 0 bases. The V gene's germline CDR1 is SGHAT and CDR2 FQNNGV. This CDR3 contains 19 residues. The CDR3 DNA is TGTGCCAGCAGCTTAGAAATGACAGGGCAGGTTGGATTGAACACTGAAGCTTTCTTT. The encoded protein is CASSLEMTGQVGLNTEAFF.

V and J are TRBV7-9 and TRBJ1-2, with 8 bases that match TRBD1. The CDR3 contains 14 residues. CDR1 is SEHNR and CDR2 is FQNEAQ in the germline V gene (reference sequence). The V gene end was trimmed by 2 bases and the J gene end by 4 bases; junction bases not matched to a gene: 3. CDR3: CASSLTQGAYGYTF. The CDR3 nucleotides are TGTGCCAGCAGCTTAACCCAGGGGGCCTATGGCTACACCTTC. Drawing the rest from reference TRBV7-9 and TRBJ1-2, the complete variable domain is DTGVSQNPRHKITKRGQNVTFRCDPISEHNRLYWYRQTLGQGPEFLTYFQNEAQLEKSRLLSDRFSAERPKGSFSTLEIQRTEQGDSAMYLCASSLTQGAYGYTFGSGTRLTVV.

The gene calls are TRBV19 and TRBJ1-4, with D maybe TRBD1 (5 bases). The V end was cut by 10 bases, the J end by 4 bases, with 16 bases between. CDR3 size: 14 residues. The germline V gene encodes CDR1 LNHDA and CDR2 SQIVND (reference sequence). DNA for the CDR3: TGTGCCACCAGATCAGGGTTGGGTAATGAAAAACTGTTTTTT. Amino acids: CATRSGLGNEKLFF.

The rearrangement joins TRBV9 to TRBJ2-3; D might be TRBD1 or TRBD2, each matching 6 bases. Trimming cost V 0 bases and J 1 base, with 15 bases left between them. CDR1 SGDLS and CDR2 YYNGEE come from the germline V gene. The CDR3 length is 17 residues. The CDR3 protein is CASSVVVGGQRTDTQYF. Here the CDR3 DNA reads TGTGCCAGCAGCGTAGTAGTGGGGGGACAACGCACAGATACGCAGTATTTT.

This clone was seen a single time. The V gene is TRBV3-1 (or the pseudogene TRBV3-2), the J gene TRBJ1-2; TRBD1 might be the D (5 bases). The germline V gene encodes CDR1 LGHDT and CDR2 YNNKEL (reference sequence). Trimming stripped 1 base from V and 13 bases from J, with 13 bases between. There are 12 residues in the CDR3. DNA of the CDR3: TGTGCCAGCAGCCAAGGAGACAGCCCATGCACCTTC. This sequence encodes CASSQGDSPCTF.

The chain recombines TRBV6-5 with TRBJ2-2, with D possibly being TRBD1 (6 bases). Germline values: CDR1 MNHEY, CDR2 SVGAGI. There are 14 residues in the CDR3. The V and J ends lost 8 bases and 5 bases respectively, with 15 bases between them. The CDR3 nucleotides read TGTGCCAGCCGATTTGAGGGGGTAACCGGGGAGCTGTTTTTT. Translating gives CASRFEGVTGELFF.